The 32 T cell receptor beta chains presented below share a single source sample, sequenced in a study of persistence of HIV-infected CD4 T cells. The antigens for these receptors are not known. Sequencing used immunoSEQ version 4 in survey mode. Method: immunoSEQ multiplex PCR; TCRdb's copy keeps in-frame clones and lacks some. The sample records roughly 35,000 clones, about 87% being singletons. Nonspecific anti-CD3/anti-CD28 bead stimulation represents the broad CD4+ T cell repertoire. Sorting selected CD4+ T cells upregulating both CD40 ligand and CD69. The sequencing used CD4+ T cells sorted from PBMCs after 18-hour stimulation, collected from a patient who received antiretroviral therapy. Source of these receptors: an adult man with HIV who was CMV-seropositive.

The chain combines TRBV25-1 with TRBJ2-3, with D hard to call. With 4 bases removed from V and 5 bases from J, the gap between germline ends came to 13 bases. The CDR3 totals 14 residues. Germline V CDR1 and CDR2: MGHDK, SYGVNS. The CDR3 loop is CASSGAPPRDTQYF. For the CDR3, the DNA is TGTGCCAGCAGTGGGGCCCCACCACGAGATACGCAGTATTTT.

Here the CDR3 reads CASSLDSANYGYTF. For the CDR3, the DNA is TGTGCCAGCAGCTTGGACAGTGCTAACTATGGCTACACCTTC. This chain uses TRBV5-5 with TRBJ1-2; no reliable D call. Germline values: CDR1 SGHKS, CDR2 YYEKEE (reference sequence). The ends were cut back, 0 bases at V and 0 bases at J, with 6 bases in the middle. The CDR3 loop spans 14 amino acids. The full variable domain, completed using reference TRBV5-5 and TRBJ1-2, is DAGVTQSPTHLIKTRGQQVTLRCSPISGHKSVSWYQQVLGQGPQFIFQYYEKEERGRGNFPDRFSARQFPNYSSELNVNALLLGDSALYLCASSLDSANYGYTFGSGTRLTVV.

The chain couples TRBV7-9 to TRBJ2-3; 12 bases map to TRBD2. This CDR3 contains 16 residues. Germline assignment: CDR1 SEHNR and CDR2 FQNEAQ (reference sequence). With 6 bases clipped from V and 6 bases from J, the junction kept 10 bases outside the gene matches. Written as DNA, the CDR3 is TGTGCCAGCAGTCGGACTAGCGGGATCTACGGGGATACGCAGTATTTT. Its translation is CASSRTSGIYGDTQYF.

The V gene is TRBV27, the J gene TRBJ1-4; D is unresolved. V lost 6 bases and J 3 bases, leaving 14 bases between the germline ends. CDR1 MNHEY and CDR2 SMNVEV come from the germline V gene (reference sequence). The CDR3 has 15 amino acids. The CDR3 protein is CASRPNSRSNEKLFF. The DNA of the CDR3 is TGTGCCAGCAGACCCAACAGTCGATCTAATGAAAAACTGTTTTTT.

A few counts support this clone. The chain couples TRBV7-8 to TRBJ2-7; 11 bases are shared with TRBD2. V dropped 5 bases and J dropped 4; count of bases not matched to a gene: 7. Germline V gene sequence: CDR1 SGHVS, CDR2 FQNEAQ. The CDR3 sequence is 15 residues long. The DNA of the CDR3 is TGTGCCAGCAGCCCTGGGACTAGCGGAACTTACGAGCAGTACTTC. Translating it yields CASSPGTSGTYEQYF.

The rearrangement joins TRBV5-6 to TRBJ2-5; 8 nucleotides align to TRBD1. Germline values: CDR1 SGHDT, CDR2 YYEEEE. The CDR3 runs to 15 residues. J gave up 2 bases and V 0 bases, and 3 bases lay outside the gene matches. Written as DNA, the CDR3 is TGTGCCAGCAGCTTGGGCAGGGGGCCTCAAGAGACCCAGTACTTC. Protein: CASSLGRGPQETQYF. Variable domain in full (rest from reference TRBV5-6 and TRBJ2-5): DAGVTQSPTHLIKTRGQQVTLRCSPKSGHDTVSWYQQALGQGPQFIFQYYEEEERQRGNFPDRFSGHQFPNYSSELNVNALLLGDSALYLCASSLGRGPQETQYFGPGTRLLVL.

CDR3 residues: CASTTGTGPLPLHF. CDR3 nucleotides: TGTGCCAGTACCACTGGGACAGGGCCCCTCCCCCTCCACTTT. J is TRBJ1-6 and V is TRBV19; 9 nucleotides line up with TRBD1. Germline V gene lookup returns CDR1 LNHDA and CDR2 SQIVND (reference sequence). The CDR3 length is 14 residues. The ends lost 7 bases at V and 13 bases at J; junction bases unmatched: 11.

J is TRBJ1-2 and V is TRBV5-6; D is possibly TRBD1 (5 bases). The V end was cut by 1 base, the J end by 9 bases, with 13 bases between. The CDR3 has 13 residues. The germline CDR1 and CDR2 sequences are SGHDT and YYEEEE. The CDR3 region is CASSLNTGRSYTF. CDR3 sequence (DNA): TGTGCCAGCAGCTTGAACACAGGTAGAAGCTACACCTTC. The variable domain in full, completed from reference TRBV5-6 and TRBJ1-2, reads DAGVTQSPTHLIKTRGQQVTLRCSPKSGHDTVSWYQQALGQGPQFIFQYYEEEERQRGNFPDRFSGHQFPNYSSELNVNALLLGDSALYLCASSLNTGRSYTFGSGTRLTVV.

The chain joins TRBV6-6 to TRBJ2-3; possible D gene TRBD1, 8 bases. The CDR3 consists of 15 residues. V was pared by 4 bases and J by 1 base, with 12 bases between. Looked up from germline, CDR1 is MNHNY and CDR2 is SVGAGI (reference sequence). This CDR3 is CASSWTGRGTDTQYF. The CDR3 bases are TGTGCCAGCAGTTGGACAGGGAGGGGCACAGATACGCAGTATTTT.

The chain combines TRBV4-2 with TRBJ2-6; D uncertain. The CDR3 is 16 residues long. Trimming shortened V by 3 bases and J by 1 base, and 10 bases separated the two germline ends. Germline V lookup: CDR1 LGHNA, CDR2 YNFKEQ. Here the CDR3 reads CASSHYGSSGANVLTF. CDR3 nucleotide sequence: TGTGCCAGCAGCCATTATGGCAGTTCTGGGGCCAACGTCCTGACTTTC.

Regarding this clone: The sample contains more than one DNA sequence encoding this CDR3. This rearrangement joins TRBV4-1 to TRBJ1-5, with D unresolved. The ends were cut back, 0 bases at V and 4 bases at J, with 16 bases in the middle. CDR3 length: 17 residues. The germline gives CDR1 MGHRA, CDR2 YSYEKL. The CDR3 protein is CASSQEGGQRGNQPQHF. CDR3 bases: TGCGCCAGCAGCCAAGAGGGCGGGCAGAGAGGTAATCAGCCCCAGCATTTT.

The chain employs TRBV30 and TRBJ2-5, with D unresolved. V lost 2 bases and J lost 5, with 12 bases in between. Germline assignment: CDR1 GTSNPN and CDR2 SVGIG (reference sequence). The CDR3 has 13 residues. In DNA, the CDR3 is TGTGCCTGGAGTAACGGGTCCTTCGAGACCCAGTACTTC. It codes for CAWSNGSFETQYF.

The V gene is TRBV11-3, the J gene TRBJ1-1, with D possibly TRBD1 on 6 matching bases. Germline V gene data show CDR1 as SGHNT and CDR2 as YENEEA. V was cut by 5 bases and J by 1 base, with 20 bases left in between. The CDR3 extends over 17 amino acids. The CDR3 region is CASSINRAWIGNTEAFF. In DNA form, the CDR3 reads TGTGCCAGCAGCATTAACAGGGCCTGGATCGGGAACACTGAAGCTTTCTTT. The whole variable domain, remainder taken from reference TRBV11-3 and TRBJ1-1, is EAGVVQSPRYKIIEKKQPVAFWCNPISGHNTLYWYLQNLGQGPELLIRYENEEAVDDSQLPKDRFSAERLKGVDSTLKIQPAELGDSAVYLCASSINRAWIGNTEAFFGQGTRLTVV.

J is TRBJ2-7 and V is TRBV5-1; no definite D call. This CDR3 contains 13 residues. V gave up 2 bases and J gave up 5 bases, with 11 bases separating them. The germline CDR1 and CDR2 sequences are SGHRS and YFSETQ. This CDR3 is CASSFRALDEQYF. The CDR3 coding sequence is TGCGCCAGCAGCTTTAGGGCTCTGGACGAGCAGTACTTC.

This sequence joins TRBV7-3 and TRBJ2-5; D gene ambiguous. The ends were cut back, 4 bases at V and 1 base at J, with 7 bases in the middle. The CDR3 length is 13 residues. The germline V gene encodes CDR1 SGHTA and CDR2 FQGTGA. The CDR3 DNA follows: TGTGCCAGCAGCTCGATGATCCAAGAGACCCAGTACTTC. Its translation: CASSSMIQETQYF.

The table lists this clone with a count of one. CDR3 protein: CASSLGASPNYGYTF. CDR3 in DNA: TGTGCCAGCAGCTTAGGGGCCAGCCCTAACTATGGCTACACCTTC. V and J are TRBV7-2 and TRBJ1-2; no clear D gene. V was shortened by 1 base and J by 0 bases, with 9 bases between the two germline ends. The CDR3 loop spans 15 amino acids. CDR1 and CDR2 from the germline V gene are SGHTA and FQGNSA.

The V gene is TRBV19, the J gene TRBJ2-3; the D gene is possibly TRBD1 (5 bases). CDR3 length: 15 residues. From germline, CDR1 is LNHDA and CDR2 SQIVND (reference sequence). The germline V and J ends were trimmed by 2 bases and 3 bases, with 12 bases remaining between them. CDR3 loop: CASSIQGARTDTQYF. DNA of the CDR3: TGTGCCAGTAGTATACAGGGCGCGCGTACAGATACGCAGTATTTT. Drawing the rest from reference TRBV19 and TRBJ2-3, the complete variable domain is DGGITQSPKYLFRKEGQNVTLSCEQNLNHDAMYWYRQDPGQGLRLIYYSQIVNDFQKGDIAEGYSVSREKKESFPLTVTSAQKNPTAFYLCASSIQGARTDTQYFGPGTRLTVL.

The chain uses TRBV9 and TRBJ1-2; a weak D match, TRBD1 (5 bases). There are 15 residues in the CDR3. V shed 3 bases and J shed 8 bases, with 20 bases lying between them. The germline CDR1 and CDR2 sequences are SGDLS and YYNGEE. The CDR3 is CASSAPSGPYGGYTF. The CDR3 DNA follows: TGTGCCAGCAGCGCTCCCTCGGGGCCCTACGGGGGCTACACCTTC.

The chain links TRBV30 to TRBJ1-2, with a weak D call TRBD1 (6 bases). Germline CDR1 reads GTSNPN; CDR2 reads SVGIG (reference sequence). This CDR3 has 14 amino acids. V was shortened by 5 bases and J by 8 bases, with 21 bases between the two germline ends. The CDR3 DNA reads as TGTGCCTGGGGTACAGGGAATGAAGTAGGAGGCTACACCTTC. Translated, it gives CAWGTGNEVGGYTF.

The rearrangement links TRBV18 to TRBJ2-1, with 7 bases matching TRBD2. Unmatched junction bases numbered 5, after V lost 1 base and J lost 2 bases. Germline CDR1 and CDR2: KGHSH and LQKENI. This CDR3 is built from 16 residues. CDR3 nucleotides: TGTGCCAGCTCACCACGGGGGGGTTTACCCTACAATGAGCAGTTCTTC. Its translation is CASSPRGGLPYNEQFF.

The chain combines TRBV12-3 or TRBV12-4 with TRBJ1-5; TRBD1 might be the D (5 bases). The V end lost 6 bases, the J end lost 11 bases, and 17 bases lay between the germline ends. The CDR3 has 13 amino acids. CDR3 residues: CASREGTLGSQHF. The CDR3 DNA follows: TGTGCCAGCAGGGAAGGGACCCTGGGGTCCCAGCATTTT.

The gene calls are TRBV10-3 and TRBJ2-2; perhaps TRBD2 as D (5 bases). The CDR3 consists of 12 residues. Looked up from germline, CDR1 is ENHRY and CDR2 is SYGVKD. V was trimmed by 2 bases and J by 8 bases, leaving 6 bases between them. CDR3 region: CAISEGLGELFF. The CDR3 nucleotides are TGTGCCATCAGTGAGGGACTGGGGGAGCTGTTTTTT.

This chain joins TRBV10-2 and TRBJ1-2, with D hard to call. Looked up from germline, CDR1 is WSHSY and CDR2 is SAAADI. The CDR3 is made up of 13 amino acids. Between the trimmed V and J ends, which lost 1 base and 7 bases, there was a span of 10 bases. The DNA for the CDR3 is TGCGCCAGCAGTGAGTTTCTTACAGCTGGCTACACCTTC. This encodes CASSEFLTAGYTF.

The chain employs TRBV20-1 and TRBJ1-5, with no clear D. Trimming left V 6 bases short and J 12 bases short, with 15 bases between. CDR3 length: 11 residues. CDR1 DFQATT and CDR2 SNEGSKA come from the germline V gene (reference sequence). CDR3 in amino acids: CSARKGVNQHF. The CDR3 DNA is TGCAGTGCCAGAAAAGGTGTTAACCAGCATTTT.

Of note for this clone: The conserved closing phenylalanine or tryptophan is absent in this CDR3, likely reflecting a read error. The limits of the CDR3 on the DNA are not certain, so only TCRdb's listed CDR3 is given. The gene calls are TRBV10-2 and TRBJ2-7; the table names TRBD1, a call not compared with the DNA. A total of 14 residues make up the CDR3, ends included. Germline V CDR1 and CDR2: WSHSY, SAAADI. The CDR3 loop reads CASSEFGSHTVIYS.

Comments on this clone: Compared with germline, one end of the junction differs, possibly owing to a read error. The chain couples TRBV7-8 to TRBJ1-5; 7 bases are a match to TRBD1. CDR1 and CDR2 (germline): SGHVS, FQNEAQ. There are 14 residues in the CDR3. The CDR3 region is CASSARDSDIPRDF. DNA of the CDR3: TGTGCCAGCAGCGCCCGGGACAGTGATATTCCCCGGGATTTT.

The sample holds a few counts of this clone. The CDR3 protein is CASSDRGVQPQHF. CDR3 DNA: TGTGCCAGCAGTGACCGGGGGGTTCAGCCCCAGCATTTT. The J gene is TRBJ1-5, the V gene TRBV2; weak D call: TRBD1 (5 bases). Germline CDR1 reads SNHLY; CDR2 reads FYNNEI. Trimming left V 3 bases short and J 6 bases short, with 9 bases between. CDR3 length: 13 amino acids.

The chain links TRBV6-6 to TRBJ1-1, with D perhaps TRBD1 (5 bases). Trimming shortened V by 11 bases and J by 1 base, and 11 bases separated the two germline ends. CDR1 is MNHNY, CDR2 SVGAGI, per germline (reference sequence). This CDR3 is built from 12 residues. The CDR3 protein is CALGGGNTEAFF. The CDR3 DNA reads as TGTGCCCTCGGTGGGGGGAACACTGAAGCTTTCTTT.

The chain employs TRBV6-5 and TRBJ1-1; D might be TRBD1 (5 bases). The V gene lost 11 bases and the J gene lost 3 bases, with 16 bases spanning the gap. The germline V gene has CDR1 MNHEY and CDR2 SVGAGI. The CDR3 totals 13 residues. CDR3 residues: CASLRGGDTEAFF. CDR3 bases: TGTGCCTCCCTCCGGGGCGGGGACACTGAAGCTTTCTTT.

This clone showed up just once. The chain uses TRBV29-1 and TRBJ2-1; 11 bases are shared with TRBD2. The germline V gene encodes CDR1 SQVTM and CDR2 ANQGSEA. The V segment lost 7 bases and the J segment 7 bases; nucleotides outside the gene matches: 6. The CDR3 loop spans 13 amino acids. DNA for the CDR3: TGCAGCGGAGCTAGCGGGAGGAGAAATGAGCAGTTCTTC. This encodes CSGASGRRNEQFF.

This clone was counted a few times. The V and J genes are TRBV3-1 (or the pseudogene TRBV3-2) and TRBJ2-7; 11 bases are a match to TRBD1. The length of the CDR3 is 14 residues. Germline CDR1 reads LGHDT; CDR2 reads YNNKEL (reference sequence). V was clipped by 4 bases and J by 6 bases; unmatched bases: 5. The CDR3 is CASSPGTGGGEQYF. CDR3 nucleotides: TGTGCCAGCAGCCCCGGGACAGGGGGTGGCGAGCAGTACTTC.

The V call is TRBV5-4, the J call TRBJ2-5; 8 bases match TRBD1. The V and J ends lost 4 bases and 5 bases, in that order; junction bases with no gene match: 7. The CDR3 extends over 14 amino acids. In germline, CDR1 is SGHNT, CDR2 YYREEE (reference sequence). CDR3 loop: CASSLTGGEETQYF. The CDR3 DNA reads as TGTGCCAGCAGCCTTACAGGGGGTGAGGAGACCCAGTACTTC.